The 13 T cell receptor beta chains below all came from one sample that was sequenced in a study of cytomegalovirus exposure and HLA in healthy donors (dated by TCRdb to about 2017). Library preparation employed the immunoSEQ multiplex PCR assay. A mixture of 60 forward primers for TCR Vbeta segments and 13 reverse primers for TCR Jbeta segments was used in the multiplex PCR. TCRdb stores this immuneACCESS table with in-frame sequences only. Part of the clones is absent; in the studies checked, under half of the shortfall reflects unresolved V genes, and no reason is known for the rest. The sample has about 120,000 clones on record, roughly three quarters of them singletons. 9.5% to 15% of the sample belongs to the ten largest clones. Source material: PBMCs. Every receptor here comes from a woman aged 35 to 49 in good health and CMV-seropositive.

The chain has TRBV5-1 and TRBJ2-7; the D gene is possibly TRBD1 (5 bases). This CDR3 is built from 16 residues. V shed 0 bases and J shed 3 bases, with 16 bases lying between them. CDR1 SGHRS and CDR2 YFSETQ come from the germline V gene. This CDR3 is CASSLGGTGPFYEQYF. CDR3 in DNA: TGCGCCAGCAGCTTGGGGGGAACAGGACCCTTCTACGAGCAGTACTTC.

This clone was detected a few times. CDR3 nucleotide sequence: TGTGCCAGCAGTTTACAGGGGGCCGATCAGCCCCAGCATTTT. Protein product: CASSLQGADQPQHF. This chain connects TRBV27 to TRBJ1-5, with 8 bases matching TRBD1. Trimming removed 2 bases from V and 5 bases from J; junction bases left unmatched: 2. Germline values: CDR1 MNHEY, CDR2 SMNVEV (reference sequence). The CDR3 is 14 residues long.

V gene TRBV30 combines with J gene TRBJ2-2; D not resolved. V lost 0 bases, J lost 0 bases, and 11 bases lay in between. The CDR3 runs to 16 residues. Germline V lookup: CDR1 GTSNPN, CDR2 SVGIG (reference sequence). The CDR3 nucleotides read TGTGCCTGGAGTGTAATTGCGGCCGCGAACACCGGGGAGCTGTTTTTT. Translating gives CAWSVIAAANTGELFF.

This sequence joins TRBV19 and TRBJ2-7; 9 nucleotides line up with TRBD2. The CDR3 is made up of 17 amino acids. Unmatched junction bases numbered 6, after V lost 0 bases and J lost 0 bases. Germline V gene sequence: CDR1 LNHDA, CDR2 SQIVND (reference sequence). The CDR3 reads CASSIDSSGGLSYEQYF. In DNA, the CDR3 is TGTGCCAGTAGTATAGATAGTAGCGGGGGTCTCTCCTACGAGCAGTACTTC.

This chain connects TRBV5-6 to TRBJ2-3, with TRBD2 identical over 14 bases. This CDR3 is 17 amino acids long. Trimming removed 3 bases from V and 6 bases from J; junction bases left unmatched: 9. CDR1 is SGHDT, CDR2 YYEEEE, per germline. The CDR3 sequence is CASSSLGLAGGGDTQYF. CDR3 sequence (DNA): TGTGCCAGCAGCTCCCTAGGACTAGCGGGGGGAGGCGATACGCAGTATTTT.

The J gene is TRBJ2-3, the V gene TRBV4-1, with 11 positions matching TRBD2. This CDR3 is 17 amino acids long. CDR1 is MGHRA and CDR2 is YSYEKL in the germline V gene. The V segment lost 1 base and the J segment 3 bases; nucleotides outside the gene matches: 6. The CDR3 coding sequence is TGCGCCAGCAGCCAAGGCTTAGCGGGGGGGCCGACAGATACGCAGTATTTT. Encoded protein: CASSQGLAGGPTDTQYF.

The rearrangement uses TRBV5-1 and TRBJ2-2; 9 bases fit TRBD1. CDR1 is SGHRS, CDR2 YFSETQ, per germline. The CDR3 length is 15 residues. With V trimmed by 4 bases and J by 4 bases, 5 bases remained unmatched. The CDR3: CASSAGQGSTGELFF. CDR3 DNA: TGCGCCAGCAGCGCCGGACAGGGGAGCACCGGGGAGCTGTTTTTT.

V is TRBV19 and J is TRBJ2-3; 7 bases align to TRBD2. The CDR3 covers 16 residues. J gave up 8 bases and V 8 bases, and 19 bases lay outside the gene matches. Germline CDR1 LNHDA, CDR2 SQIVND (reference sequence). CDR3 bases: TGTGCCAGTGCTTCCGGGACTACGGTTATCACGAGTACGCAGTATTTT. It is translated as CASASGTTVITSTQYF.

CDR3 DNA: TGTGCCAGCAGTTCGGGACAGGGGTCTTTTAGCTATGGCTACACCTTC. Translating it yields CASSSGQGSFSYGYTF. The chain links TRBV6-6 to TRBJ1-2; 10 positions match TRBD1. The germline gives CDR1 MNHNY, CDR2 SVGAGI (reference sequence). This CDR3 spans 16 amino acids. The junction had 9 bases not matched to a gene; V was cut back by 4 bases and J by 4 bases.

On this clone: The sample has other DNA sequences that encode this CDR3 too. The rearrangement uses TRBV28 and TRBJ2-7; 9 bases line up with TRBD1. The V segment lost 9 bases and the J segment 3 bases; nucleotides outside the gene matches: 6. Germline-derived CDR1 and CDR2 are MDHEN and SYDVKM. This CDR3 is 13 amino acids long. The CDR3: CASSPGQGYEQYF. Written as DNA, the CDR3 is TGTGCCAGTTCACCGGGACAGGGCTACGAGCAGTACTTC. Combining the CDR3 with reference TRBV28 and TRBJ2-7 gives the whole variable domain DVKVTQSSRYLVKRTGEKVFLECVQDMDHENMFWYRQDPGLGLRLIYFSYDVKMKEKGDIPEGYSVSREKKERFSLILESASTNQTSMYLCASSPGQGYEQYFGPGTRLTVT.

This clone showed up just a few times. The chain recombines TRBV4-1 with TRBJ1-2; weak D call: TRBD1 (6 bases). The CDR3 is made up of 15 amino acids. V was cut by 1 base and J by 1 base, with 10 bases left in between. Germline V CDR1 and CDR2: MGHRA, YSYEKL. The DNA for the CDR3 is TGCGCCAGCAGCCAAGCGGACAGTCTTAACTATGGCTACACCTTC. Protein: CASSQADSLNYGYTF.

The chain combines TRBV6-1 with TRBJ2-5, with 7 bases that match TRBD1. The CDR3 extends over 15 amino acids. V lost 11 bases, J lost 5 bases, and 17 bases stayed unmatched. CDR1 and CDR2 (germline): MNHNS, SASEGT. The CDR3 reads CAGTQQTGKWETQYF. As DNA, the CDR3 is TGTGCCGGCACACAACAGACAGGGAAATGGGAGACCCAGTACTTC.

For the CDR3, the DNA is TGTGCCTGGAGTCCCCCGGGGGGGGGAAGGAATCAGCCCCAGCATTTT. Protein product: CAWSPPGGGRNQPQHF. This rearrangement joins TRBV30 to TRBJ1-5; D is perhaps TRBD1 (5 bases). Trimming cost V 2 bases and J 4 bases, with 18 bases left between them. Germline CDR1 and CDR2: GTSNPN and SVGIG (reference sequence). The CDR3 totals 16 residues.